These T cell receptor beta chains were read from a single sample in a study of regulatory T cells in long-lasting Graves disease. TCRdb passed the multiplex PCR reads through MiXCR, listing each CDR3 protein once. Seen here are hundreds of thousands of distinct CDR3 sequences, roughly a sixth observed once, and the top ten hold about 32%. In addition, the sample was reused for a study of T cells in Graves' hyperthyroidism and ophthalmopathy.

This sample comprised peripheral blood mononuclear cells (PBMCs), obtained at new diagnosis, from a patient treated with antithyroid drugs. Receptors originate from a man aged 40-55 years with Graves disease. Both conserved end residues are part of each CDR3. The D gene is left open where the match is weak. Only part of the rows carry a size: once, few, many, or a class if the clone is expanded.

d_call clone_size j_call v_call cdr3_aa cdr3_nt
TRBD1 few TRBJ1-2 TRBV5-8 CASSLYSGQGFGYTF TGTGCCAGCAGCTTATATAGCGGACAGGGGTTCGGCTACACCTTC
TRBD1 - TRBJ1-1 TRBV20-1 CSAGDRGSTEAFF TGCAGTGCGGGGGACAGGGGGTCCACTGAAGCTTTCTTT
- few TRBJ1-2 TRBV28 CASSFGQGNYGYTF TGTGCCAGCAGTTTCGGGCAGGGGAACTATGGCTACACCTTC
- few TRBJ2-1 TRBV3-1 CASSQDRQFSYNEQFF TGTGCCAGCAGCCAAGACAGGCAATTCTCCTACAATGAGCAGTTCTTC
TRBD2 few TRBJ2-7 TRBV14 CASSPVRGSGGTYEQYF TGTGCCAGCAGCCCCGTAAGGGGATCGGGGGGAACCTACGAGCAGTACTTC
TRBD1 - TRBJ1-4 TRBV5-4 CASSKDRGANEKLFF TGTGCCAGCAGCAAGGACAGGGGCGCAAATGAAAAACTGTTTTTT
- many TRBJ2-5 TRBV27 CASSWWGGTVKTQYF TGTGCCAGCAGTTGGTGGGGCGGGACCGTGAAGACCCAGTACTTC
- few TRBJ1-6 TRBV9 CASSSGSSYNSPLHF TGTGCCAGCAGCTCCGGGAGCTCCTATAATTCACCCCTCCACTTT
- - TRBJ2-5 TRBV2 CARAGQYQETQYF TGTGCCAGAGCGGGACAATACCAAGAGACCCAGTACTTC
- many TRBJ2-7 TRBV6-1 CASRGEVEGSYEQYF TGTGCCAGCAGGGGGGAGGTTGAGGGGTCCTACGAGCAGTACTTC
- few TRBJ2-3 TRBV4-1 CASSRLPVPSTDTQYF TGCGCCAGCAGCCGACTACCGGTCCCTAGCACAGATACGCAGTATTTT
- many TRBJ2-5 TRBV19 CASSPLGDREETQYF TGTGCCAGTAGTCCCCTAGGAGACAGAGAAGAGACCCAGTACTTC
- many TRBJ2-3 TRBV11-2 CASSLVLWGGADTQYF TGTGCCAGCAGCTTAGTATTGTGGGGGGGCGCAGATACGCAGTATTTT
- many TRBJ2-7 TRBV6-1 CASSPRGGEQYF TGTGCCAGCAGTCCGAGGGGGGGCGAGCAGTACTTC
TRBD1 many TRBJ1-4 TRBV5-1 CASSLVPDRANEKLFF TGCGCCAGCAGCTTGGTCCCGGACAGGGCGAATGAAAAACTGTTTTTT
- - TRBJ1-4 TRBV12-3/TRBV12-4 CASRRAATNEKLFF TGTGCCAGCAGACGGGCCGCAACTAATGAAAAACTGTTTTTT
- many TRBJ2-7 TRBV7-9 CASSLGSYEQYF TGTGCCAGCAGCTTAGGCAGTTACGAGCAGTACTTC
- many TRBJ2-7 TRBV27 CASSRGGKTEQYF TGTGCCAGCAGTCGTGGAGGGAAGACCGAGCAGTACTTC
TRBD1 few TRBJ1-2 TRBV6-1 CASRPGQGVGYGYTF TGTGCCAGCAGACCGGGACAGGGGGTGGGCTATGGCTACACCTTC
TRBD1 many TRBJ1-5 TRBV6-5 CASSYLDRGHGNQPQHF TGTGCCAGCAGTTACCTCGACAGGGGGCATGGCAATCAGCCCCAGCATTTT
- many TRBJ2-7 TRBV7-2 CASSLWTDYEQYF TGTGCCAGCAGCTTGTGGACCGACTACGAGCAGTACTTC
TRBD1 few TRBJ2-5 TRBV10-1 CASRRAGGTKTQYF TGCGCCAGCCGAAGGGCAGGGGGCACGAAGACCCAGTACTTC